What follows is one T cell receptor beta chain and its context. Its antigen is not identified. Other nucleotide sequences from this sample produce the same CDR3. Only CD45RO-negative cells positively selected for CCR7 counted as naive CD8 cells, so terminally differentiated effector memory CD45RA+ cells were excluded. CDR1 is MNHEY, CDR2 SMNVEV, per germline (reference sequence). The CDR3 sequence is 13 residues long. V lost 2 bases, J lost 6 bases, and 11 bases lay in between. This record comes from a study of shared clonotypes between healthy human individuals. Study-level points and caveats: Though the depth was large, rarefaction showed that sorted-subset sequencing was incomplete. Non-shared clonotypes showed lower generation probabilities than clonotypes common to all four donors.

Original handling: ImmunoSEQ output lacked quality scores and full-length reads, limiting matched filtering. Clones were read by immunoSEQ multiplex PCR, and TCRdb kept only the in-frame ones, dropping some. That table supplies the V and J calls and clone size; D and trimming were determined from the DNA. The sample includes about 2 million clones, about 95% of them seen just once. Sequencing input: naive CD8+ T cells sorted from blood. The TCR sequence derives from a young man in good health. The V call is TRBV27, the J call TRBJ2-7; D may be TRBD1 (6 bases). The CDR3 spells CASSLAGVGEQYF. CDR3 nucleotides: TGTGCCAGCAGTTTAGCAGGGGTGGGCGAGCAGTACTTC.